This TCR beta chain was obtained from a study of blood T cells in healthy people across ages. Using a J-beta primer mix together with a sample-barcoded 5' primer, a second PCR was run for roughly 7 to 11 cycles. In TCRdb, the 5' RACE reads were re-called with MiXCR into one record per CDR3 protein. The repertoire includes 600,000 or so distinct CDR3 sequences, under 25% of them detected once, and roughly 3.7% sits in the top ten. This clonotype has more than one count but fewer than ten. Donation came from healthy Caucasian individuals in Russia who were aged about 6 to 95. Per sample, extraction of total RNA gave at least 5.5 micrograms in every case. The CDR3 sequence is 16 residues long. CDR1 and CDR2 (germline): SGHRS, YFSETQ. V shed 1 base, J shed 4 bases, and the junction held 7 bases outside the gene matches.

Sample: blood. This receptor was obtained from a man in his sixties or seventies in good health. The V gene is TRBV5-1, the J gene TRBJ2-5, with 10 bases that match TRBD1. The CDR3 here is CASSLRTGGSSETQYF. Written as DNA, the CDR3 is TGCGCCAGCAGCTTGCGGACAGGGGGGTCGTCAGAGACCCAGTACTTC.